These 15 T cell receptor beta chains were all obtained from the same sample, sequenced in a study of PD-1 blockade in classical Hodgkin lymphoma. TCRdb's copy holds only in-frame clones and misses some; the assay was immunoSEQ multiplex PCR. The sample lists 17,000 or so clones, 84% occurring once. Documented time point: newly diagnosed, previously untreated cHL patient sample. The sequenced sample was peripheral blood mononuclear cells (PBMCs). These receptors were obtained from a human donor with classical Hodgkin lymphoma.

The rearrangement uses TRBV6-1 and TRBJ2-1; perhaps D is TRBD1 or TRBD2 (5 bases each). With 3 bases removed from V and 7 bases from J, the gap between germline ends came to 10 bases. Germline V gene sequence: CDR1 MNHNS, CDR2 SASEGT. This CDR3 contains 13 residues. CDR3: CASSDRETNEQFF. In nucleotides, the CDR3 is TGTGCCAGCAGTGACAGGGAGACGAATGAGCAGTTCTTC.

The chain employs TRBV28 and TRBJ1-1; 9 bases line up with TRBD1. With V trimmed by 1 base and J by 1 base, 4 bases remained unmatched. The CDR3 contains 16 residues. Germline V CDR1 and CDR2: MDHEN, SYDVKM. CDR3 region: CASSLSQGAGNTEAFF. In DNA, the CDR3 is TGTGCCAGCAGTTTATCACAGGGGGCAGGGAACACTGAAGCTTTCTTT.

In this sample, this clone turned up a few times. V usage is TRBV27 and J usage is TRBJ2-3, with D perhaps matching TRBD1 or TRBD2 (5 bases each). The germline gives CDR1 MNHEY, CDR2 SMNVEV (reference sequence). V lost 4 bases and J 4 bases, leaving 15 bases between the germline ends. The CDR3 is 15 residues long. As DNA, the CDR3 is TGTGCCAGCAGTTGGGACCCCCTTGGCGCAGATACGCAGTATTTT. Translated, it gives CASSWDPLGADTQYF.

The chain carries TRBV6-6 and TRBJ1-3; D gene ambiguous. In germline, CDR1 is MNHNY, CDR2 SVGAGI (reference sequence). The V end was cut by 2 bases, the J end by 4 bases, with 15 bases between. CDR3 size: 16 residues. The CDR3 nucleotides are TGTGCCAGCAGTTACATCGGACCCCACGGGGGAAACACCATATATTTT. Encoded protein: CASSYIGPHGGNTIYF.

The chain links TRBV28 to TRBJ1-4, with D perhaps TRBD1 (5 bases). CDR3 length: 14 residues. V was trimmed by 2 bases and J by 11 bases, leaving 15 bases between them. The germline V gene has CDR1 MDHEN and CDR2 SYDVKM. The DNA for the CDR3 is TGTGCCAGCAGTTTAATGTCGGACACAGCCAAACTGTTTTTT. This gives the protein CASSLMSDTAKLFF. Based on the CDR3 plus reference TRBV28 and TRBJ1-4, the full variable domain is DVKVTQSSRYLVKRTGEKVFLECVQDMDHENMFWYRQDPGLGLRLIYFSYDVKMKEKGDIPEGYSVSREKKERFSLILESASTNQTSMYLCASSLMSDTAKLFFGSGTQLSVL.

V is TRBV25-1 and J is TRBJ2-2; 8 nucleotides align to TRBD1. Germline CDR1 is MGHDK and CDR2 is SYGVNS. CDR3 size: 14 residues. V lost 5 bases, J lost 7 bases, and 6 bases stayed unmatched. The CDR3 DNA sequence: TGTGCCAGCAGTCGGCAGGGGGCGGTCGGGGAGCTGTTTTTT. It yields the protein CASSRQGAVGELFF. The full variable domain, with the rest looked up from reference TRBV25-1 and TRBJ2-2, is EADIYQTPRYLVIGTGKKITLECSQTMGHDKMYWYQQDPGMELHLIHYSYGVNSTEKGDLSSESTVSRIRTEHFPLTLESARPSHTSQYLCASSRQGAVGELFFGEGSRLTVL.

The chain recombines TRBV6-1 with TRBJ2-3, with D uncertain. The V gene's germline CDR1 is MNHNS and CDR2 SASEGT. The CDR3 has 14 residues. V was shortened by 11 bases and J by 2 bases, with 17 bases between the two germline ends. The CDR3 loop is CAAPPGPTTDTQYF. The CDR3 bases are TGTGCCGCCCCGCCGGGCCCCACCACAGATACGCAGTATTTT.

The chain links TRBV7-9 to TRBJ2-1; D unresolved. Germline CDR1 reads SEHNR; CDR2 reads FQNEAQ (reference sequence). CDR3 length: 12 residues. The V end was cut by 7 bases, the J end by 6 bases, with 10 bases between. This CDR3 is CASTTRLNEQFF. CDR3 coding DNA: TGTGCCAGCACCACCCGGCTCAATGAGCAGTTCTTC.

Written as DNA, the CDR3 is TGCGCCAGCAGCCCAGGACTAGCTTACAGCTACGAGCAGTACTTC. This gives the protein CASSPGLAYSYEQYF. The chain recombines TRBV5-1 with TRBJ2-7, with TRBD2 matching 8 bases. The germline V gene has CDR1 SGHRS and CDR2 YFSETQ. The J segment lost 3 bases and the V segment lost 4 bases, leaving 9 bases of the junction unmatched. The CDR3 sequence is 15 residues long.

The V and J genes are TRBV29-1 and TRBJ2-5; 7 bases match TRBD1. The CDR3 has 13 residues. The V gene end was trimmed by 6 bases and the J gene end by 5 bases; junction bases not matched to a gene: 9. From germline, CDR1 is SQVTM and CDR2 ANQGSEA. CDR3 region: CSVRGGFGETQYF. The CDR3 nucleotides read TGCAGCGTCCGAGGGGGCTTCGGGGAGACCCAGTACTTC. The variable domain in full, completed from reference TRBV29-1 and TRBJ2-5, reads SAVISQKPSRDICQRGTSLTIQCQVDSQVTMMFWYRQQPGQSLTLIATANQGSEATYESGFVIDKFPISRPNLTFSTLTVSNMSPEDSSIYLCSVRGGFGETQYFGPGTRLLVL.

J is TRBJ1-3 and V is TRBV27; D unclear. The V gene lost 2 bases and the J gene lost 0 bases, with 5 bases spanning the gap. The CDR3 loop spans 14 amino acids. Germline V gives CDR1 MNHEY, CDR2 SMNVEV (reference sequence). For the CDR3, the DNA is TGTGCCAGCAGTTTAACATTCTCTGGAAACACCATATATTTT. It is translated as CASSLTFSGNTIYF.

The rearrangement uses TRBV20-1 and TRBJ1-1; 7 bases map to TRBD1. The CDR3 has 11 residues. Germline V gene sequence: CDR1 DFQATT, CDR2 SNEGSKA (reference sequence). The CDR3 nucleotides read TGCCTTGACAGGGAGAACACTGAAGCTTTCTTT. This encodes CLDRENTEAFF.

Points on this clone: The identical CDR3 is also encoded by other nucleotide sequences in the sample. The rearrangement joins TRBV25-1 to TRBJ1-3; TRBD1 might be the D (5 bases). Germline-derived CDR1 and CDR2 are MGHDK and SYGVNS. This CDR3 contains 13 residues. The germline V and J ends were trimmed by 2 bases and 4 bases, with 6 bases remaining between them. CDR3 region: CASSEPGGNTIYF. The DNA for the CDR3 is TGTGCCAGCAGTGAACCAGGGGGAAACACCATATATTTT.

The chain links TRBV28 to TRBJ2-2, with no clear D. In germline, CDR1 is MDHEN, CDR2 SYDVKM. The CDR3 consists of 13 residues. V was trimmed by 5 bases and J by 6 bases, leaving 10 bases between them. The CDR3 spells CASSDSPAGELFF. DNA of the CDR3: TGTGCCAGCAGTGACTCGCCAGCCGGGGAGCTGTTTTTT.

V usage is TRBV5-1 and J usage is TRBJ2-5, with D tentatively TRBD1 or TRBD2 (5 bases each). Trimming stripped 4 bases from V and 5 bases from J, with 15 bases between. Germline V gene data show CDR1 as SGHRS and CDR2 as YFSETQ. This CDR3 has 14 residues. The CDR3 nucleotides are TGCGCCAGCAGCGCCCGGGGCATTGCGGAGACCCAGTACTTC. Translating gives CASSARGIAETQYF.